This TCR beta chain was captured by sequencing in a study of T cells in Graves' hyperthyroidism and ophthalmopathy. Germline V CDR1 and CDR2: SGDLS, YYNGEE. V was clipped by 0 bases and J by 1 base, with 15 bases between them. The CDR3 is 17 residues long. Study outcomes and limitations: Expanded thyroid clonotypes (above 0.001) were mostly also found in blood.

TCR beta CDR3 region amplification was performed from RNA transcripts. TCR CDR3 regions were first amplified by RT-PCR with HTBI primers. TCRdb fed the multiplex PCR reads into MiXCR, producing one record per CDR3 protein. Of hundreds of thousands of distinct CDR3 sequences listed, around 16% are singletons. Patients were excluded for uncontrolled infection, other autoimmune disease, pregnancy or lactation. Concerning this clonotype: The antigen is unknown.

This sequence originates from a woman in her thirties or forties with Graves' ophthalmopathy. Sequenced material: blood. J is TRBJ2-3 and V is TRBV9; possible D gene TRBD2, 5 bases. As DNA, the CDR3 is TGTGCCAGCAGCGTAGGGACTTCTCCGAGGGGCACAGATACGCAGTATTTT. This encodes CASSVGTSPRGTDTQYF.